This TCR beta chain came from a study of blood T cell repertoires in COVID-19. The CDR3 extends over 13 amino acids. The germline CDR1 and CDR2 sequences are SGDLS and YYNGEE. The V gene end was trimmed by 3 bases and the J gene end by 11 bases; junction bases not matched to a gene: 7. Some clones are missing from TCRdb's copy, which holds only in-frame ones; the method was immunoSEQ multiplex PCR. Of about 240,000 clones listed, approximately 90% were seen once; the top ten hold about 1%. V gene TRBV9 combines with J gene TRBJ1-1, with 10 bases that match TRBD1. What was sequenced was peripheral blood. This receptor was obtained from a woman aged 40 to 50 who had recovered from COVID-19. CDR3 DNA: TGTGCCAGCAGCGCCGGGACAGGGGATTCGGCTTTCTTT. As protein: CASSAGTGDSAFF.